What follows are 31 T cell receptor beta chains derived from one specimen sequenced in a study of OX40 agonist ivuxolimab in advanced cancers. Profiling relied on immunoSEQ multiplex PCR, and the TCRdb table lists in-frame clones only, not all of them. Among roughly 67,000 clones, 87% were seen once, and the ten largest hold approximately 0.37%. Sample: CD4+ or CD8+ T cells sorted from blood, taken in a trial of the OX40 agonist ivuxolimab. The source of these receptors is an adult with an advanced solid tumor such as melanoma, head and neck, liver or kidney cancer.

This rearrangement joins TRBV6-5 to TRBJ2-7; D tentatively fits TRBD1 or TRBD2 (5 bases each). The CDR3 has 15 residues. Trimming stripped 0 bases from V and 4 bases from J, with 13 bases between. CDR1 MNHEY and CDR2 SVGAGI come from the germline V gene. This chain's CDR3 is CASSYSYQGEYEQYF. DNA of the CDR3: TGTGCCAGCAGTTACTCGTACCAGGGAGAGTACGAGCAGTACTTC.

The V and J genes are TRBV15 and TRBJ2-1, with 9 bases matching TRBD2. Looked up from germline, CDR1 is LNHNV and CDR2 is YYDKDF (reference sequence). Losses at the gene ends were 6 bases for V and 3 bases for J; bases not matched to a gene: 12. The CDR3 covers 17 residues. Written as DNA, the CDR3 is TGTGCCACCAGAGGGCAGGGCGGGGGGGCCATCTACAATGAGCAGTTCTTC. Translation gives CATRGQGGGAIYNEQFF.

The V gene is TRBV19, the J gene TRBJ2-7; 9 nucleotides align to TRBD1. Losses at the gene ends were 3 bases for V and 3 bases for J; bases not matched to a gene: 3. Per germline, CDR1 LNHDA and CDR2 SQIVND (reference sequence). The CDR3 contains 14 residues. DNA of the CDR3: TGTGCCAGTAGTATCGGGACAGGGTTCTACGAGCAGTACTTC. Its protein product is CASSIGTGFYEQYF.

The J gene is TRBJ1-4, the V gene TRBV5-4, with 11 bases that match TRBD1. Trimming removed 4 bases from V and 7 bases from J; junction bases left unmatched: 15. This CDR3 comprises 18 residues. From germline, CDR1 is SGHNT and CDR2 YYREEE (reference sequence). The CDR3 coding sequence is TGTGCCAGCAGCCCCTACCCGGGACAGGGGGTAATAGGTGAAAAACTGTTTTTT. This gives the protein CASSPYPGQGVIGEKLFF.

The CDR3 sequence is CASSVLSGGYRQETQYF. DNA of the CDR3: TGTGCCAGCAGCGTGCTTAGCGGGGGGTACAGGCAAGAGACCCAGTACTTC. The chain carries TRBV7-8 and TRBJ2-5; TRBD2 matches 10 bases. The CDR3 has 17 residues. Germline V gives CDR1 SGHVS, CDR2 FQNEAQ. The trim removed 5 bases at V and 2 bases at J, leaving 11 bases unmatched.

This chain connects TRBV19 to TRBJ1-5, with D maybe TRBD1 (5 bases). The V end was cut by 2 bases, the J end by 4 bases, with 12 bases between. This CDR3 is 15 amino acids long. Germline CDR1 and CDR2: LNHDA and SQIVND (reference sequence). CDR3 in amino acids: CASSISAGSNQPQHF. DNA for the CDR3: TGTGCCAGTAGTATATCGGCAGGGTCTAATCAGCCCCAGCATTTT.

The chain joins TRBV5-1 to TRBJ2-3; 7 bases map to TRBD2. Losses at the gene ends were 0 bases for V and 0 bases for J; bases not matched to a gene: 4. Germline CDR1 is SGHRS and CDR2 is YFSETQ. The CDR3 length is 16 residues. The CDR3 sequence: CASSLGEGSSTDTQYF. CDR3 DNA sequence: TGCGCCAGCAGCTTGGGGGAGGGGTCTAGCACAGATACGCAGTATTTT.

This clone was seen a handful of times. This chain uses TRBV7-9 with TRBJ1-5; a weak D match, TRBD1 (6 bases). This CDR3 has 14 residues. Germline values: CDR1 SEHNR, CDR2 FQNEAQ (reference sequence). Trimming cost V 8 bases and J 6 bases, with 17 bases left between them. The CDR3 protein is CASRGAGASQPQHF. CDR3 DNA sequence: TGTGCCAGCCGCGGCGCAGGGGCCTCTCAGCCCCAGCATTTT.

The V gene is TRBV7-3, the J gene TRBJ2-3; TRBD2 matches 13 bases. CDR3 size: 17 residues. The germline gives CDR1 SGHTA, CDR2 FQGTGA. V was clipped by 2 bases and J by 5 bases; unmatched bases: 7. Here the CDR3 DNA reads TGTGCCAGCAGCTTAGGAACTAGCGGGGGGGCCCTAGATACGCAGTATTTT. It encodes CASSLGTSGGALDTQYF.

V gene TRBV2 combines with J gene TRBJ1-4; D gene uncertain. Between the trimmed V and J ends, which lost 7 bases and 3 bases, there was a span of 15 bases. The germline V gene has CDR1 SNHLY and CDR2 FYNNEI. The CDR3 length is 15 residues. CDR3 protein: CASKALGKPNEKLFF. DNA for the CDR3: TGTGCCAGCAAGGCCTTAGGGAAACCTAATGAAAAACTGTTTTTT.

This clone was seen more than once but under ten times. The DNA for the CDR3 is TGTGCTAGTGGCCAGTTCGGACAGGGAAGGACCGGGGAGCTGTTTTTT. It codes for CASGQFGQGRTGELFF. The chain recombines TRBV12-5 with TRBJ2-2, with 8 bases lining up with TRBD1. The CDR3 totals 16 residues. The germline V gene encodes CDR1 LGHNT and CDR2 FRNRAP. V dropped 6 bases and J dropped 5; count of bases not matched to a gene: 11.

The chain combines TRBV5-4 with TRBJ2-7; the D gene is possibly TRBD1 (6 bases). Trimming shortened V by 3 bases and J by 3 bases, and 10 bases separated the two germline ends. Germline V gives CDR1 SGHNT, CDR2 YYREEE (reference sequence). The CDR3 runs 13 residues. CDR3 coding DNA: TGTGCCAGCAGCTCCGGGACAAACTACGAGCAGTACTTC. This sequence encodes CASSSGTNYEQYF.

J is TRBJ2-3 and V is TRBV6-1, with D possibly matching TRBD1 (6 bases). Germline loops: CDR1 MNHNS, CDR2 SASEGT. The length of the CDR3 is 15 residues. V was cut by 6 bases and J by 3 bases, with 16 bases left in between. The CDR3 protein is CASRGSGVETDTQYF. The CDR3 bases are TGTGCCAGCAGGGGGTCAGGGGTTGAAACAGATACGCAGTATTTT.

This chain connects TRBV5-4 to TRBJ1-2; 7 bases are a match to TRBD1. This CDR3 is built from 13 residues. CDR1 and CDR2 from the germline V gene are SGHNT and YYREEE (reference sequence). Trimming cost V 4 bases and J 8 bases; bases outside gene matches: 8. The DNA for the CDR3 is TGTGCCAGCAGCCGGGACAGCCCGGGAGGCTACACCTTC. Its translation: CASSRDSPGGYTF.

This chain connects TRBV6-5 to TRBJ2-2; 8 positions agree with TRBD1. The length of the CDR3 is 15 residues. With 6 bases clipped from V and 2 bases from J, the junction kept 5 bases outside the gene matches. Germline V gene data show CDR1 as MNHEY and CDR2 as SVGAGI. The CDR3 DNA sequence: TGTGCCAGCAGGACGACAGGGGCAAACACCGGGGAGCTGTTTTTT. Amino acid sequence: CASRTTGANTGELFF.

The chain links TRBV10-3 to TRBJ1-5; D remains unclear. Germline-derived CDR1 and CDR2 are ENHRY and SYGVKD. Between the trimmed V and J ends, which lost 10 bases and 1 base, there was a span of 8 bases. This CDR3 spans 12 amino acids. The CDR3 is CATQASNQPQHF. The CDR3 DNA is TGTGCCACTCAGGCAAGCAATCAGCCCCAGCATTTT.

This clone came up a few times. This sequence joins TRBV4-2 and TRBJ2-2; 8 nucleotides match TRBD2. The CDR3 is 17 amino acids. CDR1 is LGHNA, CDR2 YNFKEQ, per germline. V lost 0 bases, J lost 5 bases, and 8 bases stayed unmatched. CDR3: CASSQDSPGGQTGELFF. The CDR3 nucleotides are TGTGCCAGCAGCCAAGATTCTCCGGGGGGGCAAACCGGGGAGCTGTTTTTT.

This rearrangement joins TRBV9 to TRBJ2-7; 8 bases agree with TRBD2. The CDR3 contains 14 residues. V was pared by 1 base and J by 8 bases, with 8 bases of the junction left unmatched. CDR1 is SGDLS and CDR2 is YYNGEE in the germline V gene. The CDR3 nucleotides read TGTGCCAGCAGCGTAAGTAGCGGGGAAATGAAGCAGTACTTC. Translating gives CASSVSSGEMKQYF.

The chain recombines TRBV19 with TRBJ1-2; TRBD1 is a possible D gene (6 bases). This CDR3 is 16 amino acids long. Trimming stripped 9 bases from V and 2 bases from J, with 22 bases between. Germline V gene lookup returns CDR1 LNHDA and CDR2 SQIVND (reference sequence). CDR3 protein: CASKGTTLLLNYGYTF. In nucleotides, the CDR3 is TGTGCCAGCAAAGGGACAACGTTGCTGTTGAACTATGGCTACACCTTC.

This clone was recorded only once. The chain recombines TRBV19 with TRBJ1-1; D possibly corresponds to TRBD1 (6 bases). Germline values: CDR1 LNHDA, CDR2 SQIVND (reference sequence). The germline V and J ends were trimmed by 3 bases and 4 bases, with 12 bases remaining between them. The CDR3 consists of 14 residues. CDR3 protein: CASSMGGGGTEAFF. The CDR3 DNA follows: TGTGCCAGTAGTATGGGGGGCGGGGGCACTGAAGCTTTCTTT.

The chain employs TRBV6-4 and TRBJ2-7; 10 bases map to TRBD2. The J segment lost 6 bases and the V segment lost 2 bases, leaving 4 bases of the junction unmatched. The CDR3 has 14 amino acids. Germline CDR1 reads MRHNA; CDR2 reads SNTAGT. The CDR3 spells CASSDTAGGLEQYF. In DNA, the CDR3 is TGTGCCAGCAGTGACACAGCGGGGGGGCTCGAGCAGTACTTC.

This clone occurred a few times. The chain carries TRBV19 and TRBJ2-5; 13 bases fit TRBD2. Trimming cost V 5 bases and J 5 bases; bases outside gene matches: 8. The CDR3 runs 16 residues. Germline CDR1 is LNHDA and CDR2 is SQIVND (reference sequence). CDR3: CASSRGTSGVGETQYF. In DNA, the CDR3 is TGTGCCAGTAGTCGGGGGACTAGCGGGGTTGGGGAGACCCAGTACTTC.

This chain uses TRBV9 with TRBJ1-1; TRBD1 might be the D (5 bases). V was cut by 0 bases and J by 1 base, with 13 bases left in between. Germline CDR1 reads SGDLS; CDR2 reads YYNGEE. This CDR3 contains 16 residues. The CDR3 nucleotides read TGTGCCAGCAGCGTAGGCGGGGCCAGGGAGAACACTGAAGCTTTCTTT. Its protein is CASSVGGARENTEAFF.

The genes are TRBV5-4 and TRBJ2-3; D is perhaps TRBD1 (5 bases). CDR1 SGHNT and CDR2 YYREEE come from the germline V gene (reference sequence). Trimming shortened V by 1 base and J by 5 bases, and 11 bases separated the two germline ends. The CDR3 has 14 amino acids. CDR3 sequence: CASSLSQGLDTQYF. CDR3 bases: TGTGCCAGCAGCTTGAGTCAGGGCCTAGATACGCAGTATTTT.

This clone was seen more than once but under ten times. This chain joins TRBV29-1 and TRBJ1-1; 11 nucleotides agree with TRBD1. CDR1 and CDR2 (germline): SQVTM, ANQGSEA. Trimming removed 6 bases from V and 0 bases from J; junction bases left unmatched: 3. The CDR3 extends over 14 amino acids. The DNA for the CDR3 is TGCAGCGTGGGACAGGGGGGGATGAACACTGAAGCTTTCTTT. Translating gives CSVGQGGMNTEAFF.

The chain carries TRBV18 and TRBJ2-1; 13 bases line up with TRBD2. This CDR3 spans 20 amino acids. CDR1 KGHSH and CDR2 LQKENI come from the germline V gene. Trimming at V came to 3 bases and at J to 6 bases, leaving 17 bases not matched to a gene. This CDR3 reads CASSPTGLAGPTRRSNEQFF. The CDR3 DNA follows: TGTGCCAGCTCACCCACGGGACTAGCGGGGCCGACGAGGCGGAGCAATGAGCAGTTCTTC.

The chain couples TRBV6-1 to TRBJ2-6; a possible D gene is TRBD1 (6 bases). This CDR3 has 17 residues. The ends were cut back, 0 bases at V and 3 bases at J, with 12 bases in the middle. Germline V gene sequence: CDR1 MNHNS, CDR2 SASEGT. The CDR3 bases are TGTGCCAGCAGTGAAGCGAGGGGGAGCGGTGGGGCCAACGTCCTGACTTTC. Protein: CASSEARGSGGANVLTF.

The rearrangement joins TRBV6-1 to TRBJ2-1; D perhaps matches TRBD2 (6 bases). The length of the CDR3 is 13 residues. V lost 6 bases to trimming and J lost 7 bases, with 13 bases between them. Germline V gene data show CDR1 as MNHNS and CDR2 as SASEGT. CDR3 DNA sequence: TGTGCCAGCAGACGACTAGATCTGAATGAGCAGTTCTTC. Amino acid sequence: CASRRLDLNEQFF.

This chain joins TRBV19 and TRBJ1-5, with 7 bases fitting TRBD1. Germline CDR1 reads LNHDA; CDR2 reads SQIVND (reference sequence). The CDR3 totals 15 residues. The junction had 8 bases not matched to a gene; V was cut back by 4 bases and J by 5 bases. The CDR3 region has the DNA TGTGCCAGTAGTAAGGAAGGGGGCGGACATCAGCCCCAGCATTTT. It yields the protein CASSKEGGGHQPQHF. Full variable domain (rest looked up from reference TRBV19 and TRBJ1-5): DGGITQSPKYLFRKEGQNVTLSCEQNLNHDAMYWYRQDPGQGLRLIYYSQIVNDFQKGDIAEGYSVSREKKESFPLTVTSAQKNPTAFYLCASSKEGGGHQPQHFGDGTRLSIL.

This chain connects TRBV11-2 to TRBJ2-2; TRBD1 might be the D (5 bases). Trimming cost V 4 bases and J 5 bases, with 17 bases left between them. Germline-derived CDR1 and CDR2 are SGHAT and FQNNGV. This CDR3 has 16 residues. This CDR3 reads CASSSALTARTGELFF. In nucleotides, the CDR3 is TGTGCCAGCAGCTCTGCATTGACAGCCAGGACCGGGGAGCTGTTTTTT.

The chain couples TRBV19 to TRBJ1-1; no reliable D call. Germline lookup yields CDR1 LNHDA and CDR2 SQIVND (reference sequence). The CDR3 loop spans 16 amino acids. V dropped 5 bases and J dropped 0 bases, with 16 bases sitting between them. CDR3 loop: CASSAWTSGMNTEAFF. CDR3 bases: TGTGCCAGTAGTGCCTGGACTTCCGGCATGAACACTGAAGCTTTCTTT.